These 3 T cell receptor beta chains were all obtained from the same sample, sequenced in a study of tumor-infiltrating lymphocytes in primary liver carcinoma. TCR beta cDNA was made from 450 to 600 ng total RNA with a constant-region primer. Slightly modified ARM-PCR with three nested multiplex PCR rounds yielded TCR beta libraries. The two initial PCR rounds, roughly 11 cycles each, used TRBV1-TRBV30 forward and C-beta reverse primers. One entry per CDR3 protein results from TCRdb running MiXCR on the multiplex PCR reads. The data contain 330,000 or so distinct CDR3 sequences, about two thirds of them singletons. RNA isolated from unsorted whole blood supplied the blood RNA, with germline DNA also extracted. Sequencing was performed on peripheral blood. These receptors were obtained from a man aged 35 to 55 with primary liver carcinoma and hepatitis B virus infection.

As regards this clonotype: This clone may be a read error of a much larger clone one base away. The chain carries TRBV6-9 and TRBJ2-5; 8 nucleotides agree with TRBD2. CDR1 and CDR2 from the germline V gene are MNHGY and SVAAGI. This CDR3 contains 16 residues. CDR3 loop: CANSLTGGAYQETQYF. For the CDR3, the DNA is TGTGCCAACAGTCTGACGGGGGGGGCGTACCAAGAGACCCAGTACTTC.

This clonotype was observed a single time. One end of the junction is discordant with germline, which a read error may explain. The J gene is TRBJ2-1, the V gene TRBV14, with 7 positions matching TRBD2. Germline CDR1 reads SGHDN; CDR2 reads FVKESK. The CDR3 loop spans 16 amino acids. CDR3 DNA sequence: TGTGCCAGCAGCCAAGGTAACGGGAGGTCCTACGATGAGCAGTTCTTC. It encodes CASSQGNGRSYDEQFF.

This clonotype was counted between two and nine times. The chain uses TRBV6-5 and TRBJ2-3; D gene uncertain. This CDR3 has 14 amino acids. Trimming pared 2 bases from V and 2 bases from J, leaving 8 bases between. Germline V gene sequence: CDR1 MNHEY, CDR2 SVGAGI. The CDR3 is CASSYNQDTDTQYF. The CDR3 nucleotides read TGTGCCAGCAGTTACAATCAGGACACAGATACGCAGTATTTT.